The entry that follows covers one TCR beta chain sequence. Its target is unknown. These data come from a study of cytomegalovirus exposure and HLA in healthy donors. Study-wide context: Within the Caucasian-associated ancestry cluster were roughly 82% of the approximately 400 genotyped donors. Study-wide points: Per published accounts, TCR beta sequences correctly predicted the HLA-A and HLA-B alleles of most subjects. Judged likely to be a sequencing artifact was a cluster of highly shared sequence variants. It was in a later analysis that TCR association rates were seen to vary by HLA locus, highest for DRB1 and lowest for HLA-C.

The CDR3 extends over 16 amino acids. Germline CDR1 is MDHEN and CDR2 is SYDVKM. The V gene end was trimmed by 5 bases and the J gene end by 0 bases; junction bases not matched to a gene: 10. This PCR relied on a set of 60 Vbeta primers and 13 Jbeta primers. Profiled with immunoSEQ multiplex PCR; TCRdb holds only in-frame clones, not every one. The sample shows some 99,000 clones, 60% to 80% of them seen only once. The sequence came from a female donor in good health and CMV-seronegative. This chain connects TRBV28 to TRBJ2-7, with 7 bases matching TRBD2. Sequenced input: PBMCs. The CDR3: CASSPTHGGSSYEQYF. CDR3 nucleotide sequence: TGTGCCAGCAGTCCCACTCACGGGGGGAGCTCCTACGAGCAGTACTTC.